This TCR beta chain originates from a study of cytomegalovirus exposure and HLA in healthy donors. Study findings and constraints: It has been reported that TCR beta sequences accurately predicted the HLA-A and HLA-B alleles of most subjects. Most CMV-associated TCR beta chains appeared HLA-restricted in a later analysis. A later analysis reportedly found that, within productive TCRs, an Asian-associated ancestry cluster had fewer N-insertions than the mean observed across the roughly 700 donors. Previously analyzed data showed that most TCR beta V segments were productive at a frequency of about 87% or about 30%.

Comments on this clone: Its target is not known.

CDR1 is LNHDA, CDR2 SQIVND, per germline (reference sequence). Trimming took 4 bases from V and 3 from J, leaving 19 bases between them. This CDR3 is 18 amino acids long. The primer mix had 60 Vbeta and 13 Jbeta primers. Assay: immunoSEQ multiplex PCR; the TCRdb copy retains only in-frame clones and omits some. This sample has 65,000 to 85,000 clones, with under 85% found just once. The chain couples TRBV19 to TRBJ1-6; D is unresolved. The source of this sequence is a woman aged 35 to 49 in good health and CMV-seropositive. The sequenced material came from PBMCs. The CDR3 region has the DNA TGTGCCAGTAGTACCCTCTCGGGAAGTAAAATCTATAATTCACCCCTCCACTTT. This encodes CASSTLSGSKIYNSPLHF. The whole variable domain, filled in from reference TRBV19 and TRBJ1-6, reads DGGITQSPKYLFRKEGQNVTLSCEQNLNHDAMYWYRQDPGQGLRLIYYSQIVNDFQKGDIAEGYSVSREKKESFPLTVTSAQKNPTAFYLCASSTLSGSKIYNSPLHFGNGTRLTVT.